Presented here are 9 T cell receptor beta chains from one specimen sequenced in a study of T-cell reconstitution after alpha-beta-depleted transplantation in children. Construction of the TCRbeta library involved unique molecular identifiers. TCRdb re-called the PCR reads with MiXCR, one entry per CDR3 protein. Among about 900,000 distinct CDR3 sequences, around 30% were seen once, and the ten largest hold roughly 30%. This specimen consisted of PBMCs, mostly from graft donor cells, obtained 360 days after TCRalphabeta/CD19-depleted stem cell transplant. Receptors originate from a boy less than two years old who had a stem cell transplant for SCID, so the T cells may come from the graft donor.

This chain links TRBV10-3 with TRBJ2-1; D is unclear. This CDR3 comprises 13 residues. Per germline, CDR1 ENHRY and CDR2 SYGVKD. Trimming pared 4 bases from V and 8 bases from J, leaving 12 bases between. CDR3 in amino acids: CAISVNSPDEQFF. The CDR3 nucleotides are TGTGCCATCAGTGTCAATTCCCCGGATGAGCAGTTCTTC.

This clonotype was counted between two and nine times. The gene calls are TRBV20-1 and TRBJ2-1, with D possibly being TRBD1 (5 bases). The CDR3 runs to 15 residues. Trimming took 0 bases from V and 7 from J, leaving 16 bases between them. Germline CDR1 and CDR2: DFQATT and SNEGSKA (reference sequence). The DNA of the CDR3 is TGCAGTGCTAGAGATCAACCAGGGCTTAGGAATGAGCAGTTCTTC. Amino acids: CSARDQPGLRNEQFF.

This chain joins TRBV9 and TRBJ2-6; 7 nucleotides align to TRBD1. Trimming cost V 3 bases and J 0 bases; bases outside gene matches: 9. CDR3 size: 18 residues. Per the germline V gene, CDR1 is SGDLS and CDR2 is YYNGEE. The CDR3 bases are TGTGCCAGCAGCGCACAGGGGCCCTCCCCCTCTGGGGCCAACGTCCTGACTTTC. This sequence encodes CASSAQGPSPSGANVLTF.

This clonotype was counted at least ten times. The V call is TRBV20-1, the J call TRBJ2-3; D unclear. The CDR3 has 12 residues. Germline CDR1 and CDR2: DFQATT and SNEGSKA (reference sequence). The V and J ends lost 1 base and 4 bases respectively, with 6 bases between them. CDR3 loop: CSARGSADTQYF. CDR3 in DNA: TGCAGTGCTAGAGGCTCCGCAGATACGCAGTATTTT.

This clonotype showed up just a few times. V usage is TRBV5-6 and J usage is TRBJ1-1, with a tentative D call TRBD1 (5 bases). CDR3 length equals 14 residues. Germline CDR1 reads SGHDT; CDR2 reads YYEEEE. With 4 bases removed from V and 4 bases from J, the gap between germline ends came to 14 bases. The CDR3 DNA reads as TGTGCCAGCAGCATTGGGCCGAGGGGCACTGAAGCTTTCTTT. Its protein product is CASSIGPRGTEAFF.

This chain connects TRBV12-3 or TRBV12-4 to TRBJ1-2; D gene ambiguous. The V end lost 6 bases, the J end lost 4 bases, and 21 bases lay between the germline ends. The CDR3 runs to 16 residues. The CDR3 region has the DNA TGTGCCAGCAGCCTAATGCGCGGGCCCCAAGTCTATGGCTACACCTTC. It translates to CASSLMRGPQVYGYTF.

This clonotype appeared once. The chain couples TRBV7-9 to TRBJ1-2; D not certain. Looked up from germline, CDR1 is SEHNR and CDR2 is FQNEAQ (reference sequence). V dropped 5 bases and J dropped 2 bases, with 12 bases sitting between them. The CDR3 is 14 amino acids. DNA of the CDR3: TGTGCCAGCAGCCCCGTAGGGCTGAACTATGGCTACACCTTC. This gives the protein CASSPVGLNYGYTF.

This chain joins TRBV7-9 and TRBJ1-1, with D hard to call. The CDR3 consists of 14 residues. Germline CDR1 SEHNR, CDR2 FQNEAQ (reference sequence). V was trimmed by 5 bases and J by 0 bases, leaving 10 bases between them. DNA for the CDR3: TGTGCCAGCAGCCCCTTCTGGATGAACACTGAAGCTTTCTTT. Its protein product is CASSPFWMNTEAFF.

In its sample, this clonotype was seen a few times. The V gene is TRBV6-5, the J gene TRBJ2-1; 7 positions match TRBD2. Germline CDR1 is MNHEY and CDR2 is SVGAGI. The CDR3 loop spans 14 amino acids. V lost 0 bases, J lost 10 bases, and 6 bases stayed unmatched. The CDR3 here is CASSYSTAGVEQFF. In DNA, the CDR3 is TGTGCCAGCAGTTACTCGACGGCGGGAGTAGAGCAGTTCTTC.